This T cell receptor (beta chain) was profiled in a study of cytomegalovirus exposure and HLA in healthy donors. The study, taken as a whole, reports: Later analysis associated a missense DCLRE1C variant with TCR beta V- and J-gene trimming.

The study ran its PCR with 60 Vbeta and 13 Jbeta primers. Clones were read by immunoSEQ multiplex PCR, and TCRdb kept only the in-frame ones, dropping some. The sample yields fewer than 150,000 clones, nearly 80% seen once. Per the germline V gene, CDR1 is KGHSH and CDR2 is LQKENI. CDR3 length: 15 residues. Trimming took 6 bases from V and 5 from J, leaving 20 bases between them. Concerning this clone: Its antigen remains unidentified.

This rearrangement joins TRBV18 to TRBJ2-7; TRBD1 might be the D (6 bases). The specimen was PBMCs. This clonotype was sampled from a male donor in good health and CMV-seronegative. The CDR3 reads CASSLSHRVENEQYF. CDR3 nucleotide sequence: TGTGCCAGCTCTCTTTCTCACAGGGTCGAAAACGAGCAGTACTTC.